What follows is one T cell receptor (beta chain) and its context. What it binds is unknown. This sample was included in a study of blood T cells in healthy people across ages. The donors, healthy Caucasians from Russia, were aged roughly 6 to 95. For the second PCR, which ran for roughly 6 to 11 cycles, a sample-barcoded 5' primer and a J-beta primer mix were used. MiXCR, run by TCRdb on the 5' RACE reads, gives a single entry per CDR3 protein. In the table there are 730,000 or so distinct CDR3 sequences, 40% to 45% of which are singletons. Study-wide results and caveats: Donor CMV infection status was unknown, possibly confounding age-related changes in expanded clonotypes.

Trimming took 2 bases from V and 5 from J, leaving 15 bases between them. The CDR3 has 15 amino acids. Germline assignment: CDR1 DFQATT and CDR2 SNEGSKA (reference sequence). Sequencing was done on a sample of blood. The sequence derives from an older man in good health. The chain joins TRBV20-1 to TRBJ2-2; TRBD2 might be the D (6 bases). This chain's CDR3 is CSARSGRLVTGELFF. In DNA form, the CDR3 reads TGCAGTGCTAGATCCGGGCGACTAGTAACCGGGGAGCTGTTTTTT.